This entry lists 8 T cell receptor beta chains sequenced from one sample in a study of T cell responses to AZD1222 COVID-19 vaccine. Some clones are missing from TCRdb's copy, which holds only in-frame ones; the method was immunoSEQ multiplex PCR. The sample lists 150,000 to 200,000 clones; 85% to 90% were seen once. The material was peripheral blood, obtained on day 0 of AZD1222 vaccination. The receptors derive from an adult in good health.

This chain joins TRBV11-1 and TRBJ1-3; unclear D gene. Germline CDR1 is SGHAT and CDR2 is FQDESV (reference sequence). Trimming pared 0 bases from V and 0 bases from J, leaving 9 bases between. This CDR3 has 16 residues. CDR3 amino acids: CASSLAARSSGNTIYF. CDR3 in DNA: TGTGCCAGCAGCTTAGCAGCCAGGTCCTCTGGAAACACCATATATTTT. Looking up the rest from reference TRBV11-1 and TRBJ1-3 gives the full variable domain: EAEVAQSPRYKITEKSQAVAFWCDPISGHATLYWYRQILGQGPELLVQFQDESVVDDSQLPKDRFSAERLKGVDSTLKIQPAELGDSAMYLCASSLAARSSGNTIYFGEGSWLTVV.

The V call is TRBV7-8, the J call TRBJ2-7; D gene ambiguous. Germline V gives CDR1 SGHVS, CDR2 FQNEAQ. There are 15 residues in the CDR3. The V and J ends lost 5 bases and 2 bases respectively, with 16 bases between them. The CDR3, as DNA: TGTGCCAGCAGCCCAGCCCCTGACTTTACCTACGAGCAGTACTTC. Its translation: CASSPAPDFTYEQYF.

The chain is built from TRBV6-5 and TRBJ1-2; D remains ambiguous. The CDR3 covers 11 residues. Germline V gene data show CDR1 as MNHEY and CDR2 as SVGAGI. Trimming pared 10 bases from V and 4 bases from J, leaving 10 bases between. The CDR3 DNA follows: TGTGCCACCCGAGGCCTCTATGGCTACACCTTC. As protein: CATRGLYGYTF.

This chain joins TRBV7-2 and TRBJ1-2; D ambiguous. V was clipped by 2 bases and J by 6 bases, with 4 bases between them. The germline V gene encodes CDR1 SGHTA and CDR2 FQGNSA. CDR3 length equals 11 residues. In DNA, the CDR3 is TGTGCCAGCAGCTTAACTAATGGCTACACCTTC. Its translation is CASSLTNGYTF.

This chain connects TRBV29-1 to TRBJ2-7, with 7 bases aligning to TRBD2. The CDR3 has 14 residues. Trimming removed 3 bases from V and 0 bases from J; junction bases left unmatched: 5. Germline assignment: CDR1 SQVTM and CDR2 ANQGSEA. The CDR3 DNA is TGCAGCGTTGACGCGGGAGCCAACTCCTACGAGCAGTACTTC. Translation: CSVDAGANSYEQYF.

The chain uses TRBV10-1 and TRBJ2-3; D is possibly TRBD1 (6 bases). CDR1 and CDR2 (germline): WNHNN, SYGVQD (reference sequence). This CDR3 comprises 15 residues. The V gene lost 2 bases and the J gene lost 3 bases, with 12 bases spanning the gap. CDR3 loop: CASSEVTGWTDTQYF. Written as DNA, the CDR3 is TGCGCCAGCAGTGAGGTGACAGGATGGACAGATACGCAGTATTTT.

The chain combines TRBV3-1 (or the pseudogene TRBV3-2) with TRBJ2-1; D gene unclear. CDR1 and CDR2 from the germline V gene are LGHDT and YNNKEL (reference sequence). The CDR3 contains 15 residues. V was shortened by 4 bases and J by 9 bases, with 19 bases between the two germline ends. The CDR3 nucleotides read TGTGCCAGCAGCCCCCTAGGGCAGGTTCCAAGTGAGCAGTTCTTC. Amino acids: CASSPLGQVPSEQFF.

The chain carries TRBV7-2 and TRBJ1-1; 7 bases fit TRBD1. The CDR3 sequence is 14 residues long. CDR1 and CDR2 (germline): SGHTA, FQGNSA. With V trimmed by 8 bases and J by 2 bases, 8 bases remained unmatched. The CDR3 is CASGVDRVNTEAFF. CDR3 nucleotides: TGTGCCAGCGGAGTCGACAGGGTAAACACTGAAGCTTTCTTT.